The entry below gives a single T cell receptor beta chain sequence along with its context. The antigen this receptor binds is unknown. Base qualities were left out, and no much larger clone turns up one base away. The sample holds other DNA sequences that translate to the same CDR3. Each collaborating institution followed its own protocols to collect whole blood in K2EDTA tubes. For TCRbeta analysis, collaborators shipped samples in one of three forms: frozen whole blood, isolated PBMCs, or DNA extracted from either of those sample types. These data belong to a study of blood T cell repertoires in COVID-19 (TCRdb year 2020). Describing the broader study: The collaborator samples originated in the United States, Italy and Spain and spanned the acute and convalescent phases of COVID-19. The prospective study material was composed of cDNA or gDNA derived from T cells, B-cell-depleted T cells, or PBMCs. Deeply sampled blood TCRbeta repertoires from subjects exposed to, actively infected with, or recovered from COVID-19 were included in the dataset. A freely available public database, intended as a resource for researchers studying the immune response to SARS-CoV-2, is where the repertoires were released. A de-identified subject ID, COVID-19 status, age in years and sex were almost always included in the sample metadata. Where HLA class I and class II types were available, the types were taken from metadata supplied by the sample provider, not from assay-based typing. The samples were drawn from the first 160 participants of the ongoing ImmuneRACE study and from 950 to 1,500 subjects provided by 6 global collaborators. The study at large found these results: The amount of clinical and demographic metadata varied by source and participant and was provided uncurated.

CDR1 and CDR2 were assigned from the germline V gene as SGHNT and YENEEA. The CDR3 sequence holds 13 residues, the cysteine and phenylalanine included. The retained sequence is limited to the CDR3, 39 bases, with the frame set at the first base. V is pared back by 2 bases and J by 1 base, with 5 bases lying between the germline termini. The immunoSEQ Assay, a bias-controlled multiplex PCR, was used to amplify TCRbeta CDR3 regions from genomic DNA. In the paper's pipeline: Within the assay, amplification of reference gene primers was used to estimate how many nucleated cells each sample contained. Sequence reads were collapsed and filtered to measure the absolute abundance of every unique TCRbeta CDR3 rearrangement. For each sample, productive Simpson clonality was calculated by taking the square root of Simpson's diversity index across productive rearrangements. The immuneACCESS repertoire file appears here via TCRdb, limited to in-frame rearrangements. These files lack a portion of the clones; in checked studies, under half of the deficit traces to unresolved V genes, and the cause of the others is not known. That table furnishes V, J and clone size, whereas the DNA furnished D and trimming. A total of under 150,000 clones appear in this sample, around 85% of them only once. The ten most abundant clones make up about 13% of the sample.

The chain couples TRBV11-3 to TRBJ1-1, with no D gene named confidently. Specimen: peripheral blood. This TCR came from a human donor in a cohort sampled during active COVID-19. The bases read TGTGCCAGCAGCTTAACTGAGAACACTGAAGCTTTCTTT. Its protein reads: CASSLTENTEAFF.